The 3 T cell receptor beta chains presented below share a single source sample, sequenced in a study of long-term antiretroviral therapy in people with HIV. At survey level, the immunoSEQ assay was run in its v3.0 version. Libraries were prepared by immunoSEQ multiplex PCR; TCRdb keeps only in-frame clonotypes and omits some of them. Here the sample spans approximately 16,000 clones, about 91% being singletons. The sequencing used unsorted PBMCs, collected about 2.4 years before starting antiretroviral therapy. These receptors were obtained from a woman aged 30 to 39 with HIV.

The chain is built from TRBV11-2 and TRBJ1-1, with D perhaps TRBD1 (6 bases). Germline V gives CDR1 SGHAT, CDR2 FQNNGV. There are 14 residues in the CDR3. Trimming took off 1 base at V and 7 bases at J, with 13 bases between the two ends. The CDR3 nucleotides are TGTGCCAGCAGCTTAGGTGGGACAAGTCGTGAAGCTTTCTTT. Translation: CASSLGGTSREAFF.

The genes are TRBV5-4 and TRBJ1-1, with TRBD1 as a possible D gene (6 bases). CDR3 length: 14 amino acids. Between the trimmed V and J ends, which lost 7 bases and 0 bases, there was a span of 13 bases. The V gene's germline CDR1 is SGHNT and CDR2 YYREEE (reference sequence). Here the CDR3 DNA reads TGTGCCAGCTCGACAGGCAAAATGAACACTGAAGCTTTCTTT. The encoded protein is CASSTGKMNTEAFF.

The CDR3 sequence is CASSSPRLTSTDTQYF. CDR3 nucleotide sequence: TGTGCCAGCAGCTCCCCGCGCCTCACTAGCACAGATACGCAGTATTTT. V and J are TRBV7-9 and TRBJ2-3; D not certain. The V and J ends lost 4 bases and 0 bases respectively, with 14 bases between them. This CDR3 spans 16 amino acids. Germline loops: CDR1 SEHNR, CDR2 FQNEAQ (reference sequence).